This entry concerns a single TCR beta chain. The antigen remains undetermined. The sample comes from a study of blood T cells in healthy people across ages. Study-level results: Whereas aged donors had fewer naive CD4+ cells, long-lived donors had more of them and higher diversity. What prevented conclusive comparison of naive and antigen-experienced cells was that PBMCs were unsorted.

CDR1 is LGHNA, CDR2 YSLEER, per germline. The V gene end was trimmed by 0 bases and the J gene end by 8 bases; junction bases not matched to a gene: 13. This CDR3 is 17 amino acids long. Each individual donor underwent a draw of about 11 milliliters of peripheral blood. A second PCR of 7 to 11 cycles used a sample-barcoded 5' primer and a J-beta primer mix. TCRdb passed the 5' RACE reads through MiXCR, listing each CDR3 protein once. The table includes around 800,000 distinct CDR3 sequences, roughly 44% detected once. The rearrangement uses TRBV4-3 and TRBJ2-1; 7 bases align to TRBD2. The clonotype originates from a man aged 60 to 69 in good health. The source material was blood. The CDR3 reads CASSQDFGVGRIDEQFF. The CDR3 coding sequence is TGCGCCAGCAGCCAAGATTTCGGGGTCGGGAGGATAGATGAGCAGTTCTTC.